This T cell receptor beta chain was sequenced for a study of T cell repertoires in aging, cancer and after chemotherapy. Study findings and constraints: In cancer patients, declining TCR diversity with age involved lost richness and lost evenness. Median generation probability rose over the chemotherapy interval in each cancer cohort, suggesting rebound thymic output.

This clonotype is termed medium-sized (0.01 to 0.1%). Its antigen remains unidentified. Peripheral blood genomic DNA, not sorted cells or RNA, was the template. TRB rearrangements spanning V, D and J were amplified using mixed TRB-A/B primers. TCRdb passed the multiplex PCR reads through MiXCR, listing each CDR3 protein once. The data contain around 13,000 distinct CDR3 sequences, 21% of them singletons. This receptor was taken from a human donor in good health. The sequenced sample was blood.

This chain's CDR3 is CASSPSGLAGQQQYF. For the CDR3, the DNA is TGTGCCAGCAGCCCCTCCGGACTAGCGGGGCAGCAGCAGTACTTC. The chain combines TRBV7-2 with TRBJ2-7, with 12 bases identical to TRBD2. The V and J ends lost 5 bases and 8 bases, in that order; junction bases with no gene match: 10. Germline loops: CDR1 SGHTA, CDR2 FQGNSA. The CDR3 contains 15 residues.